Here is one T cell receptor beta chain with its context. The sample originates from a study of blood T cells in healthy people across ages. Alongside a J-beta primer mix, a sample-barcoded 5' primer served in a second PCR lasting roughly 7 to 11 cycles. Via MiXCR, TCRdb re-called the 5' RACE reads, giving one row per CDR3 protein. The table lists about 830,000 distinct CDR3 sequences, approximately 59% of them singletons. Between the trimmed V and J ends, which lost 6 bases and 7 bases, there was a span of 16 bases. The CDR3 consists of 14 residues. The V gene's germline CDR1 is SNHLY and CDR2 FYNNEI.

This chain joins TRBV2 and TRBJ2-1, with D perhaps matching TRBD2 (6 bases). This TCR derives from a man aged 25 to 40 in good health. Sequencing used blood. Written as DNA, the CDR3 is TGTGCCAGCAGCCCTGGGACTCGGTCAAATGAGCAGTTCTTC. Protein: CASSPGTRSNEQFF.